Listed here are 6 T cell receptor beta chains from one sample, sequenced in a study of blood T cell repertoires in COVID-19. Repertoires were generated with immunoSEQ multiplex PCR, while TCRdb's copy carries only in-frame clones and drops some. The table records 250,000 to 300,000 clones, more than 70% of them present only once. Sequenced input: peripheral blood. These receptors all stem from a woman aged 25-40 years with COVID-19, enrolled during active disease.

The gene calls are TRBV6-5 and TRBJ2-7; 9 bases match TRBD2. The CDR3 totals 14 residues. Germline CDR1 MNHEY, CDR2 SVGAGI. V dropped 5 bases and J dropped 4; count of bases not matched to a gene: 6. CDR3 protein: CASSPGLAGYEQYF. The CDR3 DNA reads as TGTGCCAGCAGTCCGGGACTAGCAGGGTACGAGCAGTACTTC.

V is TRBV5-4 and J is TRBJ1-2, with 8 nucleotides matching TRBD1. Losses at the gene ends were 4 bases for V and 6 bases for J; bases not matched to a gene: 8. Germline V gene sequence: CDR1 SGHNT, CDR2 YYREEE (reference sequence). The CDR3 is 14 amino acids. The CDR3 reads CASSGLDRGHGYTF. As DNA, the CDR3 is TGTGCCAGCAGCGGACTAGACAGGGGTCATGGCTACACCTTC.

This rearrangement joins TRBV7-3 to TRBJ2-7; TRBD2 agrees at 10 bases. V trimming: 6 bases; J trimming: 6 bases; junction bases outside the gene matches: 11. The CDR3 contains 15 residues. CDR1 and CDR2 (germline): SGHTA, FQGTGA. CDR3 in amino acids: CASSSLPSGRGEQYF. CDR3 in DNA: TGTGCCAGCAGTTCGCTCCCTAGCGGGAGAGGCGAGCAGTACTTC.

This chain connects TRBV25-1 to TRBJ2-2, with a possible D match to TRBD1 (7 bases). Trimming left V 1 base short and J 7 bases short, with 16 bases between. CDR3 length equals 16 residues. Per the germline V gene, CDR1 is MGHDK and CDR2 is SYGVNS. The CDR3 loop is CASSESLAGGGGELFF. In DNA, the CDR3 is TGTGCCAGCAGTGAATCTTTGGCAGGGGGAGGCGGGGAGCTGTTTTTT. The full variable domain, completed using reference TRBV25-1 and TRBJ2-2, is EADIYQTPRYLVIGTGKKITLECSQTMGHDKMYWYQQDPGMELHLIHYSYGVNSTEKGDLSSESTVSRIRTEHFPLTLESARPSHTSQYLCASSESLAGGGGELFFGEGSRLTVL.

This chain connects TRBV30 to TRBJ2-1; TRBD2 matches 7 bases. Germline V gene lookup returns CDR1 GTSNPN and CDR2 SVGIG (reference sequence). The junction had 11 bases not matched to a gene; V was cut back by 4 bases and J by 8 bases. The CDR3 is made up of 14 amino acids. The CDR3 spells CAWKSKGGWYEQFF. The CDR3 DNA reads TGTGCCTGGAAAAGTAAGGGAGGGTGGTATGAGCAGTTCTTC.

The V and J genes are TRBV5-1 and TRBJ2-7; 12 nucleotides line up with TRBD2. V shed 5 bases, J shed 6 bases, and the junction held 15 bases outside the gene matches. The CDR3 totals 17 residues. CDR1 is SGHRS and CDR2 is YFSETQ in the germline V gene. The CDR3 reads CASSSSPVTSGSREQYF. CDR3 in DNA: TGCGCCAGCAGTTCTAGCCCCGTGACTAGCGGGAGCCGCGAGCAGTACTTC.